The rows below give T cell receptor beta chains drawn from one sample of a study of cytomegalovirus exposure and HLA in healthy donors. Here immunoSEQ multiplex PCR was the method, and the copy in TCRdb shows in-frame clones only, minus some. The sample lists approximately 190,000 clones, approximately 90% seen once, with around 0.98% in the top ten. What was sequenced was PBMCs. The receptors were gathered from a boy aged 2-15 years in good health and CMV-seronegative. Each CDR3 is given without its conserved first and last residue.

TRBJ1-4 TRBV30 AWSYRAGEKLF
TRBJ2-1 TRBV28 ASSPTGPTYNEQF
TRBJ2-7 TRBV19 ASSFSAGANEQY
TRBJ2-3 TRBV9 ASSTRTDTQY
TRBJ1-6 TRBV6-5 ASSAAGPYNSPLH
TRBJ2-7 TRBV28 ASRPTGTGVEQY
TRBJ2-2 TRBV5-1 ASSLLRTGELF
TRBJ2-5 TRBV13 ASSLAGAQETQY
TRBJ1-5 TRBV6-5 ASSYGRHSNQPQH
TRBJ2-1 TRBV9 ASSVETRGSYNEQF
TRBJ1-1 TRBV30 AWSLRVTGGRLAEAF